These 16 T cell receptor beta chains share one sample of origin, sequenced in a study of HIV-infected patients and healthy controls (dated by TCRdb to the mid-2010s). Since whole blood was used without any cell fractionation, the repertoire reflected all peripheral T cells in unsorted form. Preparation of the library involved 5' RACE. Sequencer: Illumina MiSeq. Using SuperScript III with primers targeting the alpha and beta constant regions, 500 ng of RNA was reverse transcribed. Alpha and beta chain libraries were generated separately via chain-specific third strand synthesis with multiplexing indices. TCRdb's own reprocessing of the public reads used fastp at Q25 and MiXCR and kept productive beta chains. Each record represents a unique CDR3 protein, reported with the most common genes and DNA among its rows. The sample contains under 15,000 distinct CDR3 sequences, under 6.5% of them found a single time. The ten largest account for roughly 3.8% of the sample.

Sequenced sample: blood. These receptor sequences come from an adult in good health.

This clonotype is labeled medium-sized. This chain uses TRBV6-6 with TRBJ2-7; unclear D gene. V lost 6 bases and J lost 1, with 10 bases in between. CDR1 and CDR2 (germline): MNHNY, SVGAGI (reference sequence). This CDR3 is 13 amino acids long. As DNA, the CDR3 is TGTGCCAGCAGACCGGACGGATCCTACGAGCAGTACTTC. Protein: CASRPDGSYEQYF.

By sample share, this clonotype is medium-sized. The chain carries TRBV23-1 and TRBJ2-7, with 8 positions matching TRBD1. TRBV23-1 is an ORF, and what it does is uncertain. The CDR3 totals 15 residues. V shed 3 bases and J 2 bases; nucleotides not matched to a gene: 6. The CDR3 bases are TGCGCCAGCAGTCATACGGGACAGGCCCCCTACGAGCAGTACTTC. As protein: CASSHTGQAPYEQYF.

Relative to its sample, this clonotype is medium-sized (0.01 to 0.1%). This chain links TRBV6-1 with TRBJ1-1; tentatively, D is TRBD1 (5 bases). V dropped 6 bases and J dropped 1 base, with 9 bases sitting between them. The CDR3 totals 13 residues. Germline V lookup: CDR1 MNHNS, CDR2 SASEGT. CDR3 loop: CASRLTGNTEAFF. CDR3 nucleotides: TGTGCCAGCAGGCTTACAGGGAACACTGAAGCTTTCTTT.

This clonotype was picked up many times. The chain has TRBV27 and TRBJ1-3; 7 bases agree with TRBD1. The ends lost 4 bases at V and 4 bases at J; junction bases unmatched: 4. In germline, CDR1 is MNHEY, CDR2 SMNVEV (reference sequence). The CDR3 sequence is 14 residues long. This CDR3 reads CASSSGQQGNTIYF. CDR3 nucleotide sequence: TGTGCCAGCAGTTCGGGACAGCAAGGAAACACCATATATTTT.

Sample share makes this clonotype medium-sized (0.01 to 0.1%). V is TRBV6-5 and J is TRBJ2-5; no reliable D call. The CDR3 is made up of 13 amino acids. Looked up from germline, CDR1 is MNHEY and CDR2 is SVGAGI. The V and J ends lost 7 bases and 7 bases respectively, with 16 bases between them. The CDR3 here is CASNSPLLGTQYF. CDR3 sequence (DNA): TGTGCCAGCAATAGTCCCCTTTTAGGGACCCAGTACTTC.

The sample holds a few counts of this clonotype. The V call is TRBV10-3, the J call TRBJ2-5; weak D call: TRBD1 (5 bases). CDR1 and CDR2 from the germline V gene are ENHRY and SYGVKD. The CDR3 has 16 residues. V gave up 4 bases and J gave up 5 bases, with 20 bases separating them. The CDR3 sequence is CAISGAGRDSRETQYF. The CDR3 region has the DNA TGTGCCATCAGTGGGGCCGGTCGTGACAGCCGGGAGACCCAGTACTTC.

This clonotype was found many times. The genes are TRBV7-8 and TRBJ1-1; weak D call: TRBD1 (6 bases). This CDR3 region has 15 residues. The V gene lost 1 base and the J gene lost 1 base, with 10 bases spanning the gap. From germline, CDR1 is SGHVS and CDR2 FQNEAQ. The CDR3 region has the DNA TGTGCCAGCAGCTTAGAACGGACAGCGAACACTGAAGCTTTCTTT. This encodes CASSLERTANTEAFF.

A few counts support this clonotype. The chain uses TRBV19 and TRBJ2-5; D might be TRBD2 (5 bases). This CDR3 has 13 amino acids. CDR1 is LNHDA, CDR2 SQIVND, per germline (reference sequence). V lost 7 bases to trimming and J lost 7 bases, with 16 bases between them. CDR3 coding DNA: TGTGCCAGTAACCCGACTACCTCGGGGACCCAGTACTTC. Its translation: CASNPTTSGTQYF.

Ten or more counts support this clonotype. CDR3 region: CAISESNEQFF. Here the CDR3 DNA reads TGTGCCATCAGTGAGAGCAATGAGCAGTTCTTC. The V and J genes are TRBV10-3 and TRBJ2-1; D not certain. Germline loops: CDR1 ENHRY, CDR2 SYGVKD. V was shortened by 2 bases and J by 6 bases, with 2 bases between the two germline ends. This CDR3 region has 11 residues.

This clonotype was seen many times. This sequence joins TRBV7-9 and TRBJ1-1; possibly TRBD1 for D (6 bases). Germline loops: CDR1 SEHNR, CDR2 FQNEAQ (reference sequence). This CDR3 contains 13 residues. Trimming took off 5 bases at V and 3 bases at J, with 10 bases between the two ends. CDR3 region: CASSATGHTEAFF. In DNA, the CDR3 is TGTGCCAGCAGCGCTACAGGGCACACTGAAGCTTTCTTT.

This clonotype is judged medium-sized. This chain links TRBV2 with TRBJ1-1; tentatively, D is TRBD1 (6 bases). V was shortened by 5 bases and J by 2 bases, with 12 bases between the two germline ends. The CDR3 spans 14 residues. Per germline, CDR1 SNHLY and CDR2 FYNNEI. CDR3 region: CASSQTGLNTEAFF. CDR3 nucleotides: TGTGCCAGCAGTCAGACAGGATTAAACACTGAAGCTTTCTTT.

This clonotype was seen repeatedly, ten times or more. The J gene is TRBJ2-6, the V gene TRBV5-4, with D perhaps given as TRBD1 or TRBD2 (5 bases each). CDR1 and CDR2 from the germline V gene are SGHNT and YYREEE (reference sequence). The CDR3 spans 17 residues. V lost 2 bases and J 0 bases, leaving 12 bases between the germline ends. The chain's CDR3 is CASSLRGRTSGANVLTF. The CDR3 bases are TGTGCCAGCAGCTTAAGGGGACGGACCTCTGGGGCCAACGTCCTGACTTTC. Looking up the rest from reference TRBV5-4 and TRBJ2-6 gives the full variable domain: ETGVTQSPTHLIKTRGQQVTLRCSSQSGHNTVSWYQQALGQGPQFIFQYYREEENGRGNFPPRFSGLQFPNYSSELNVNALELDDSALYLCASSLRGRTSGANVLTFGAGSRLTVL.

This clonotype is medium-sized (0.01 to 0.1%) in the sample. This sequence joins TRBV14 and TRBJ2-1, with TRBD2 as a possible D gene (7 bases). This CDR3 has 16 residues. Trimming stripped 0 bases from V and 6 bases from J, with 15 bases between. CDR1 SGHDN and CDR2 FVKESK come from the germline V gene. The CDR3 nucleotides are TGTGCCAGCAGCCAAGACTGGGGGGGCCGTGGCAATGAGCAGTTCTTC. It specifies CASSQDWGGRGNEQFF.

This clonotype qualifies as medium-sized (0.01 to 0.1%). The V and J genes are TRBV7-8 and TRBJ1-1; D gene ambiguous. The V end was cut by 0 bases, the J end by 0 bases, with 11 bases between. Per the germline V gene, CDR1 is SGHVS and CDR2 is FQNEAQ. The CDR3 length is 16 residues. CDR3 sequence reads: CASSLASGRLNTEAFF. CDR3 DNA sequence: TGTGCCAGCAGCTTAGCGTCAGGACGTTTGAACACTGAAGCTTTCTTT.

This clonotype was seen more than once but under ten times. V and J are TRBV7-9 and TRBJ1-5; D not resolved. The CDR3 runs 14 residues. The V end lost 5 bases, the J end lost 3 bases, and 11 bases lay between the germline ends. Germline CDR1 and CDR2: SEHNR and FQNEAQ (reference sequence). In nucleotides, the CDR3 is TGTGCCAGCAGCCCCGTGGGGATCAATCAGCCCCAGCATTTT. Amino acid sequence: CASSPVGINQPQHF.

This clonotype appeared many times. The chain recombines TRBV12-5 with TRBJ1-1; 9 positions agree with TRBD1. The CDR3 consists of 16 residues. CDR1 and CDR2 from the germline V gene are LGHNT and FRNRAP. Trimming took 8 bases from V and 4 from J; bases not matched to a gene: 14. CDR3 coding DNA: TGTGCTAGTTACTTTGGACAGGGGAAGCTCAGCACTGAAGCTTTCTTT. Translated, it gives CASYFGQGKLSTEAFF. The whole variable domain, remainder taken from reference TRBV12-5 and TRBJ1-1, is DARVTQTPRHKVTEMGQEVTMRCQPILGHNTVFWYRQTMMQGLELLAYFRNRAPLDDSGMPKDRFSAEMPDATLATLKIQPSEPRDSAVYFCASYFGQGKLSTEAFFGQGTRLTVV.